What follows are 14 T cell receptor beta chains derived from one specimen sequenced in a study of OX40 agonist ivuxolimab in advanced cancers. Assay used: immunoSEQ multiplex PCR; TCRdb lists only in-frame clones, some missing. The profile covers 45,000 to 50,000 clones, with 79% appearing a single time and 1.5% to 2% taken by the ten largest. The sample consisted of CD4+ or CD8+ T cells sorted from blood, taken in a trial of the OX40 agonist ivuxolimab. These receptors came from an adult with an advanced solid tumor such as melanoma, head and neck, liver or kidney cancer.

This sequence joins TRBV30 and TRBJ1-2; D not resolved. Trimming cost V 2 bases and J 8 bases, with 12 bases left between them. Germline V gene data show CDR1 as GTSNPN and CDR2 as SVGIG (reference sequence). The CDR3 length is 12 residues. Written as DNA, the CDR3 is TGTGCCTGGAGTAGCACCGTCTGGGGCTACACCTTC. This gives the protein CAWSSTVWGYTF. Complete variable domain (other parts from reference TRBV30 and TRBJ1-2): SQTIHQWPATLVQPVGSPLSLECTVEGTSNPNLYWYRQAAGRGLQLLFYSVGIGQISSEVPQNLSASRPQDRQFILSSKKLLLSDSGFYLCAWSSTVWGYTFGSGTRLTVV.

The chain's CDR3 is CASSGQGMTYNEQFF. Written as DNA, the CDR3 is TGTGCCAGCAGTGGACAGGGGATGACCTACAATGAGCAGTTCTTC. V and J are TRBV2 and TRBJ2-1; the match to TRBD1 covers 8 bases. Per the germline V gene, CDR1 is SNHLY and CDR2 is FYNNEI. The CDR3 loop spans 15 amino acids. Trimming took 4 bases from V and 2 from J; bases not matched to a gene: 4.

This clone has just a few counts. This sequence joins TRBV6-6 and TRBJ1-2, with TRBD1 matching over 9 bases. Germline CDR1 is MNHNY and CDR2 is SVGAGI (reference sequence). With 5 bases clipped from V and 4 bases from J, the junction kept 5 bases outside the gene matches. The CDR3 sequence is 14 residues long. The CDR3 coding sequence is TGTGCCAGCAGTGAGGACAGGGGAGGCTATGGCTACACCTTC. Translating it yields CASSEDRGGYGYTF.

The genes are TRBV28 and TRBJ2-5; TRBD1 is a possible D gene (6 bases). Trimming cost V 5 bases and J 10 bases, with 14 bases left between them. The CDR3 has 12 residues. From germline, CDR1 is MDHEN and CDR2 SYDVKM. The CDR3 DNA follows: TGTGCCAGCAGTCAGAAGCAGGGACACCAGTACTTC. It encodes CASSQKQGHQYF.

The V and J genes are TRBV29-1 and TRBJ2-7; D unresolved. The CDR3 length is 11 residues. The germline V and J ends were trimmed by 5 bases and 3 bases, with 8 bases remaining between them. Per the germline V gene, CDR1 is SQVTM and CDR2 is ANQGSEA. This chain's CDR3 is CSVRTYYEQYF. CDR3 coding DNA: TGCAGCGTTCGGACGTACTACGAGCAGTACTTC.

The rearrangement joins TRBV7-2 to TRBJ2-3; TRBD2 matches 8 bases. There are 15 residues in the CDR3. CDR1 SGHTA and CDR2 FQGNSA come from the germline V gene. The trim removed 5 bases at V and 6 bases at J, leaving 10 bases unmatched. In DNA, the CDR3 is TGTGCCAGCAGCCTCCAAGCGGGAGATTCTGATACGCAGTATTTT. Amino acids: CASSLQAGDSDTQYF.

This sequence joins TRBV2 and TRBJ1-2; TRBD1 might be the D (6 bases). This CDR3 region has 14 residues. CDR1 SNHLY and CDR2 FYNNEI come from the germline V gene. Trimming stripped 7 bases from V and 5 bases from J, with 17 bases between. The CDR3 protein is CASMTGLWGYGYTF. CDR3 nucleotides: TGTGCCAGCATGACAGGACTCTGGGGGTATGGCTACACCTTC.

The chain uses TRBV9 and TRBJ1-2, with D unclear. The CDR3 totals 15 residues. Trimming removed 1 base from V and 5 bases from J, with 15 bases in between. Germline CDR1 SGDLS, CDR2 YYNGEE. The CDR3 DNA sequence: TGTGCCAGCAGCGTAAACTCTGTCTCTTCATATGGCTACACCTTC. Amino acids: CASSVNSVSSYGYTF.

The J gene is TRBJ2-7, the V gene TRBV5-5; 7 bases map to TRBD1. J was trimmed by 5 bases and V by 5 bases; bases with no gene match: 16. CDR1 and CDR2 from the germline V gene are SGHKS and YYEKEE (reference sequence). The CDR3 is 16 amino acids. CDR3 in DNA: TGTGCCAGCAGTTTCCGGGACAGCCTACAACCCCACGAGCAGTACTTC. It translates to CASSFRDSLQPHEQYF.

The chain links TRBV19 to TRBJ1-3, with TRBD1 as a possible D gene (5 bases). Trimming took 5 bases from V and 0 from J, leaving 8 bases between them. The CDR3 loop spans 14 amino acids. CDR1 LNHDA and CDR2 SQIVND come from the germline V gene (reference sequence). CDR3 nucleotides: TGTGCCAGTAGTCGGACAAGCTCTGGAAACACCATATATTTT. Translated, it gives CASSRTSSGNTIYF.

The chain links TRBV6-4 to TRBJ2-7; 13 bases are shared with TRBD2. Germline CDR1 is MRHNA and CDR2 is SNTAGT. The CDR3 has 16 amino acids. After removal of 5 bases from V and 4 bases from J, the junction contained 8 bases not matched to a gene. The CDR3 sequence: CASSKTGTSGAYEQYF. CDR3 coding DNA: TGTGCCAGCAGTAAGACCGGGACTAGCGGGGCTTACGAGCAGTACTTC.

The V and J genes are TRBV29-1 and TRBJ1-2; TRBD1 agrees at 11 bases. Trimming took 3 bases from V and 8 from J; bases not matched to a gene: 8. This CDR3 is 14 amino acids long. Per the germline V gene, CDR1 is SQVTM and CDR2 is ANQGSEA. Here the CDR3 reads CSVDAPGQGVGYTF. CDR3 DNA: TGCAGCGTTGACGCACCGGGACAGGGGGTCGGCTACACCTTC.

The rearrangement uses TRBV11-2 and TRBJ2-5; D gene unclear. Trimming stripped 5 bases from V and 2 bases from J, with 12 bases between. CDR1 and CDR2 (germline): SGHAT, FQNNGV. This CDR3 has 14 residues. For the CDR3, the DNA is TGTGCCAGCAGCACGAGCCGGGTTCAAGAGACCCAGTACTTC. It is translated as CASSTSRVQETQYF.

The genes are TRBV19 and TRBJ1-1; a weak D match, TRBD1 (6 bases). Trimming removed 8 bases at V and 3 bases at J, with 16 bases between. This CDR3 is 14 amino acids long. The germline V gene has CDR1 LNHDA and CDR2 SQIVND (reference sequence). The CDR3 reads CASLGTDRYTEAFF. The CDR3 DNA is TGTGCCAGTCTAGGGACCGACAGGTACACTGAAGCTTTCTTT.